This T cell receptor (beta chain) was retrieved from a study of human T cells and chemical hapten exposure. Study details: Skin of the upper inner arm, around 2 cm by around 2 cm, received 2% DPC for sensitization. In the roughly 23-week study, patients were dosed weekly with diphenylcyclopropenone on the scalp throughout.

A single record per CDR3 protein comes from TCRdb applying MiXCR to the RACE reads. The table has some 400,000 distinct CDR3 sequences, approximately 5% seen once; the top ten hold 2.5% to 3%. This clonotype has a count of ten or more. Its specificity is not known. Whole-study results and caveats: Counts of expanded TCRs (at PT1) showed a positive correlation with patch test score.

V trimming: 6 bases; J trimming: 6 bases; junction bases outside the gene matches: 8. The CDR3 runs 14 residues. Time point indicated: pre-sensitization, week 0. The treatment: therapeutic diphenylcyclopropenone sensitization with weekly scalp DPC. This receptor was taken from a woman aged 50 to 65 with alopecia areata. Some clones in this sample may be carry-over from other donors' samples. Sequenced material: whole blood, taken in connection with sensitization to the hapten diphenylcyclopropenone (DPC). The V and J genes are TRBV12-3 or TRBV12-4 and TRBJ1-5; TRBD1 agrees at 7 bases. The CDR3 spells CASSHTGAVQPQHF. CDR3 DNA sequence: TGTGCCAGCAGCCACACAGGGGCGGTTCAGCCCCAGCATTTT.